This TCR beta chain was observed in a study of T cells in Graves' hyperthyroidism and ophthalmopathy. Looking at the study overall: At the time of initial diagnosis and before any treatment, peripheral blood was collected.

No progression to ophthalmopathy during 18 months of follow-up defined stable disease. Comment on this clonotype: Antigen specificity is unknown. This could be a read error, since a much larger clone is one nucleotide away.

Germline assignment: CDR1 SEHNR and CDR2 FQNEAQ (reference sequence). Trimming cost V 6 bases and J 2 bases, with 11 bases left between them. The CDR3 runs 13 residues. From RNA transcripts, TCR beta CDR3 regions were amplified. Initially, a first-round RT-PCR of the TCR CDR3 employed the HTBI primer set. TCRdb re-analysed the multiplex PCR reads in MiXCR, keeping a single row per CDR3 protein. The sample has roughly 840,000 distinct CDR3 sequences, approximately 40% seen once. Study-wide results and limits: Blood also showed most of the thyroid clonotypes that were expanded above 0.001.

The sequence came from a man aged 18 to 35 with Graves' hyperthyroidism. This chain uses TRBV7-9 with TRBJ2-7; unclear D gene. The sample comprised blood. The CDR3 DNA is TGTGCCAGCAGTTTCACCAGCGCCTACGAGCAGTACTTC. Translation: CASSFTSAYEQYF.